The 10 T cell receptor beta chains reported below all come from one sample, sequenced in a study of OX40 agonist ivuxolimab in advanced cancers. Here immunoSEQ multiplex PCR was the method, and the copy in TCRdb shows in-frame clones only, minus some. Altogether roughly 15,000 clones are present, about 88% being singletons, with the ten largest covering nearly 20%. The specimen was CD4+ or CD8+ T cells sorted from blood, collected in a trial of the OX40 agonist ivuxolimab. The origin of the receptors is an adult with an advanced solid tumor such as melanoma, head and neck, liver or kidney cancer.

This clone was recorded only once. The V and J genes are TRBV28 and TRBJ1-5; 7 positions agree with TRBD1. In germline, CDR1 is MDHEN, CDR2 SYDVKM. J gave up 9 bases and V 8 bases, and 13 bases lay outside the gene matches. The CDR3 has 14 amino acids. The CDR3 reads CASGGGGGSRPQHF. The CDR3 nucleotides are TGTGCCAGCGGAGGGGGCGGGGGCAGCCGGCCCCAGCATTTT.

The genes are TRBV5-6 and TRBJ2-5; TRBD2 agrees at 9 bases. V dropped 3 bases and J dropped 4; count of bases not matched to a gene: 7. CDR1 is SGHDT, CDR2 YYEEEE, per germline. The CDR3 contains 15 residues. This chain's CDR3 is CASSWGGSGRETQYF. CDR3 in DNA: TGTGCCAGCAGCTGGGGAGGTAGCGGGAGAGAGACCCAGTACTTC.

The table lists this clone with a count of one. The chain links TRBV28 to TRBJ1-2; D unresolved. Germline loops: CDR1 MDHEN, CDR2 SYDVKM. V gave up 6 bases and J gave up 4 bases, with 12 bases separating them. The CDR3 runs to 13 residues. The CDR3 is CASRLGSLYGYTF. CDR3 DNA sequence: TGTGCCAGCAGGTTAGGAAGCCTCTATGGCTACACCTTC.

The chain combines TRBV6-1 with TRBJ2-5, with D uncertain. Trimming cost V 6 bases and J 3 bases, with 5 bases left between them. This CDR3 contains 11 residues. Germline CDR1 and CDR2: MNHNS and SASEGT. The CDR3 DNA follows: TGTGCCAGCAGGAGAGAAGAGACCCAGTACTTC. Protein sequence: CASRREETQYF.

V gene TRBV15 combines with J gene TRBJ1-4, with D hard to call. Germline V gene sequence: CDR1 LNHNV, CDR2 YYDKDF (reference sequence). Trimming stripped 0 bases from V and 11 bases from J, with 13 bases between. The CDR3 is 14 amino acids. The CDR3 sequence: CATSREDGHGKLFF. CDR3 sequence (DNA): TGTGCCACCAGCAGAGAGGACGGCCATGGGAAACTGTTTTTT.

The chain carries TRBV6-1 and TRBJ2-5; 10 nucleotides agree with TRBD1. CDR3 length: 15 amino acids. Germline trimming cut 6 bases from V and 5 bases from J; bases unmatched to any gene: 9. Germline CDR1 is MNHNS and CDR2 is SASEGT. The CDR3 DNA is TGTGCCAGCAGCCCTCCCGGGACAGGGGAGGAGACCCAGTACTTC. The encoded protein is CASSPPGTGEETQYF.

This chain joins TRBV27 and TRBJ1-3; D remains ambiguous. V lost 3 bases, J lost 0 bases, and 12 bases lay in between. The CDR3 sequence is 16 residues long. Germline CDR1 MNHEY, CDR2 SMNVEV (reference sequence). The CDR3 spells CASSLGGPSSGNTIYF. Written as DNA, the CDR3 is TGTGCCAGCAGTTTGGGCGGACCGAGCTCTGGAAACACCATATATTTT.

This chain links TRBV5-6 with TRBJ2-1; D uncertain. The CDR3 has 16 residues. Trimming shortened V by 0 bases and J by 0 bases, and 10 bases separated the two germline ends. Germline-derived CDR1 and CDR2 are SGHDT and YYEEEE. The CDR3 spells CASSLVGPDSYNEQFF. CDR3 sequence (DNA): TGTGCCAGCAGCTTGGTCGGGCCTGACTCCTACAATGAGCAGTTCTTC.

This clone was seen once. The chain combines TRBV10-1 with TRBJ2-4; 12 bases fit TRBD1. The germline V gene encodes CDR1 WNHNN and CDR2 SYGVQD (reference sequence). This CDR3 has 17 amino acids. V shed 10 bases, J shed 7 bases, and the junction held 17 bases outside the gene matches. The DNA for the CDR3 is TGCGCCATCCGATTGTCCCGGGACAGGGGGCCGTTGAACATTCAGTACTTC. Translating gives CAIRLSRDRGPLNIQYF.

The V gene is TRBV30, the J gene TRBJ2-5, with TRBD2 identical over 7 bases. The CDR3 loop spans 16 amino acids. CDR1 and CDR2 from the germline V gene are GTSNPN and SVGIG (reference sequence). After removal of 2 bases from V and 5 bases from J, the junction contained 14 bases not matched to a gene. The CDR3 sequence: CAWSMNKGGVFETQYF. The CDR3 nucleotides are TGTGCCTGGAGTATGAACAAGGGAGGGGTCTTCGAGACCCAGTACTTC.